The present T cell receptor beta chain was sequenced within a study of blood T cells in healthy people across ages. Deletions cut 6 bases from V and 0 bases from J, with 14 bases between. The CDR3 spans 15 residues. Germline CDR1 is MNHEY and CDR2 is SMNVEV (reference sequence). The authors ran a second PCR of 7 to 11 cycles using a sample-barcoded 5' primer and a J-beta primer mix. TCRdb re-called the 5' RACE reads through MiXCR, storing one row per CDR3 protein. The sample includes about 800,000 distinct CDR3 sequences, about half of them seen just once. This chain uses TRBV27 with TRBJ1-1; D gene uncertain. This receptor was taken from an older man in good health. Material: blood. The CDR3 region has the DNA TGTGCCAGCAGCCAACTTCGGTCCATGAACACTGAAGCTTTCTTT. It is translated as CASSQLRSMNTEAFF.